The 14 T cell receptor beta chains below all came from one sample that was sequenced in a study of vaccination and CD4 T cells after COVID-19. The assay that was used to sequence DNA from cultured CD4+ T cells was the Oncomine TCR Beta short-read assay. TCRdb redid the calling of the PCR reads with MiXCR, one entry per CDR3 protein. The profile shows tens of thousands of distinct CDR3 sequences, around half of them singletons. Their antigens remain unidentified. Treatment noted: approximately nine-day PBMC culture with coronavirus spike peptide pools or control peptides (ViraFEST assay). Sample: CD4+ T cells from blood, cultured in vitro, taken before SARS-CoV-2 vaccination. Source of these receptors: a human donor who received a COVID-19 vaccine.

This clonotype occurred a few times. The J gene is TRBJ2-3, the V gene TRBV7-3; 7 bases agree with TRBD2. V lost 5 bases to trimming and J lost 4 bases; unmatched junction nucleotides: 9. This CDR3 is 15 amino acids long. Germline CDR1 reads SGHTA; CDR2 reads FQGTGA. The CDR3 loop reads CASSEWGGEADTQYF. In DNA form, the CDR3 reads TGTGCCAGCAGCGAGTGGGGGGGTGAGGCAGATACGCAGTATTTT.

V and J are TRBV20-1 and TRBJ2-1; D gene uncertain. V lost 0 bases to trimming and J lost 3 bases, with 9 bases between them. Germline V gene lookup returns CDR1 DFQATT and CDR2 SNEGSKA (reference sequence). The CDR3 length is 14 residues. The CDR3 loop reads CSARDWRNYNEQFF. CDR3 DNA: TGCAGTGCTAGAGATTGGCGCAACTACAATGAGCAGTTCTTC.

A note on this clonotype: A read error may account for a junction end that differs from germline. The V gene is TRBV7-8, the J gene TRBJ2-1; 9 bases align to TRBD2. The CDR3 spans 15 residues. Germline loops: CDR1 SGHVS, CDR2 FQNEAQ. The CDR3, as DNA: TGTGCCGGCAGCTTGGAGCGGGGGGTGAGCAATGAGCAGTTCTTC. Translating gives CAGSLERGVSNEQFF.

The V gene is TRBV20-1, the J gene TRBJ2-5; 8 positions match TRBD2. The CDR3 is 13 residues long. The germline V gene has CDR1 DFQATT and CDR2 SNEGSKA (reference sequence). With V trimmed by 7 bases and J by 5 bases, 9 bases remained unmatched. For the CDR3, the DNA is TGCAGTGTGTTCCGGGGGGGCTCGGAGACCCAGTACTTC. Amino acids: CSVFRGGSETQYF.

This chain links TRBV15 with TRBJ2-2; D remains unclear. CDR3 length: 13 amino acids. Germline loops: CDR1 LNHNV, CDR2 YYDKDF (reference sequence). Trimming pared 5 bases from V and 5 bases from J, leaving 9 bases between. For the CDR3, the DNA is TGTGCCACCAGCGGCGACGTAACCGGGGAGCTGTTTTTT. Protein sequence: CATSGDVTGELFF.

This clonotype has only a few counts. CDR3 bases: TGTGCCACCAGTGGAACAGGGTTTGGCTACACCTTC. This sequence encodes CATSGTGFGYTF. The J gene is TRBJ1-2, the V gene TRBV24-1; tentatively, D is TRBD1 (6 bases). The germline CDR1 and CDR2 sequences are KGHDR and SFDVKD. Trimming removed 5 bases at V and 7 bases at J, with 10 bases between. This CDR3 region has 12 residues.

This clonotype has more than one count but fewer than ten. The CDR3 protein is CASSLAVLEQSYEQYF. Here the CDR3 DNA reads TGCGCCAGCAGCTTGGCAGTTCTGGAGCAGTCCTACGAGCAGTACTTC. The J gene is TRBJ2-7, the V gene TRBV5-1; D gene unclear. Germline assignment: CDR1 SGHRS and CDR2 YFSETQ. V gave up 0 bases and J gave up 1 base, with 14 bases separating them. The CDR3 is 16 residues long.

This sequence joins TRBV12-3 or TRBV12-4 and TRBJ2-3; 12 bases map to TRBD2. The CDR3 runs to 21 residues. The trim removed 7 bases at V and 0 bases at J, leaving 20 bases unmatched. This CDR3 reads CASNPRIVASGGDPSTDTQYF. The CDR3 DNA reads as TGTGCCAGCAACCCTAGGATTGTGGCTAGCGGGGGGGATCCTAGCACAGATACGCAGTATTTT.

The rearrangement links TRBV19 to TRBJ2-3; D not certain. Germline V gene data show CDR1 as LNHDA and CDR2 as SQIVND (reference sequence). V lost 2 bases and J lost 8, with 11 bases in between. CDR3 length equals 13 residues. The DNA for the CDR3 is TGTGCCAGTAGTATACCCCCCGCGGCTACGCAGTATTTT. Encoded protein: CASSIPPAATQYF.

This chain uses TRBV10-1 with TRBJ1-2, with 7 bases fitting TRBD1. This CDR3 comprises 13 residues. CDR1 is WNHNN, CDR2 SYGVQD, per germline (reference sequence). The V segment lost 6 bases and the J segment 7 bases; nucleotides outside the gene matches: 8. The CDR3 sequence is CASSLDRVGGYTF. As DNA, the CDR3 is TGCGCCAGCAGCCTCGACAGGGTGGGTGGCTACACCTTC.

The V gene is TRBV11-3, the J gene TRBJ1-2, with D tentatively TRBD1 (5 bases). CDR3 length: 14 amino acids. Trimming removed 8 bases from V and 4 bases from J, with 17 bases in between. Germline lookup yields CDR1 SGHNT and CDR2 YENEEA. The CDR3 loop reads CASGHDGAIYGYTF. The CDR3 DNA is TGTGCCAGCGGACACGACGGGGCTATCTATGGCTACACCTTC.

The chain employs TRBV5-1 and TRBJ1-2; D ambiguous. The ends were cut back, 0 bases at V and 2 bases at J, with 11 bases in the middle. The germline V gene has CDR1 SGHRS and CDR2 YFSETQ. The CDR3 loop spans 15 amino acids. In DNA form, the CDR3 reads TGCGCCAGCAGCTTGGATAGGACTGTCAACTATGGCTACACCTTC. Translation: CASSLDRTVNYGYTF.

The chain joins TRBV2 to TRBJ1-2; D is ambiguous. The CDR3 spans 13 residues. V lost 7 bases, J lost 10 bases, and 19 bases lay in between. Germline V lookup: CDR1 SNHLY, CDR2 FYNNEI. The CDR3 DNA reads TGTGCCAGCAAAGGATGGAGTACCCGGAACTACACCTTC. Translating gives CASKGWSTRNYTF.

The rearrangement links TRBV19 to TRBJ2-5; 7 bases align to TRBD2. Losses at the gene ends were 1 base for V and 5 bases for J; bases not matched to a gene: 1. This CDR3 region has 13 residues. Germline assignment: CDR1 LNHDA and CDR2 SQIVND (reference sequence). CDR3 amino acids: CASSIVRGETQYF. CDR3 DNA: TGTGCCAGTAGTATAGTGCGGGGGGAGACCCAGTACTTC.